This T cell receptor beta chain was found in a study of regulatory T cells in long-lasting Graves disease (dated by TCRdb to about 2021). Regarding the research as a whole: In the newly diagnosed Graves' disease group, patients had been taking antithyroid drugs for less than 3 months. Persistent Graves' disease patients were compared with newly diagnosed Graves' disease patients by peripheral blood TCR sequencing and RNA sequencing. The study was conducted in China and was registered as a clinical trial. TCR sequencing covered about 13 persistent and around 20 newly diagnosed Graves' disease patients, around 35 samples in total. Paper-wide results and their limitations: Persistent Graves' disease patients showed lower TCR Shannon entropy and fewer highly expanded clones than newly diagnosed patients, suggesting clonal expansion. Patients with persistent disease shared more public clonotypes (about 2,900) than newly diagnosed patients did (nearly 1,000). Sequencing and analysis were limited to the TCR beta chain. Only peripheral blood was studied, because thyroid tissue, the primary lesion, was inaccessible. The authors acknowledged the small sample size as a limitation that may reduce accuracy. Preferential use of TRBV28, TRBJ1-2 and TRBJ2-5 was observed in persistent disease, whereas TRBV20-1 and TRBJ2-1 were favored in newly diagnosed disease.

The time point label here, explained by the study, means: newly diagnosed GD, antithyroid drugs for less than 3 months. RNA was extracted from PBMCs in TRIzol for both TCR sequencing and RNA sequencing. The diagnosis of Graves' disease followed American Thyroid Association guidelines. The patients came from an endocrinology department in Xi'an, China. From each patient, approximately 9.9 milliliters of peripheral blood was collected into an EDTA anticoagulant tube. Ficoll Paque Plus density gradient separation was used to isolate PBMCs, and no further T cell sorting was done. RNA quality was checked with an Agilent 2100 Bioanalyzer and agarose gel, and concentration with a NanoDrop 2000. CDR1 and CDR2 were assigned from the germline V gene as KGHSH and LQKENI. The CDR3 measures 15 amino acids from cysteine to phenylalanine. Solely the CDR3 DNA is kept, with 45 bases framed from the first base. Trimming at the junction amounts to 7 bases on V and 0 bases on J, and the germline ends lie 14 bases apart.

This clonotype was seen many times. Its antigen remains unidentified. No qualities accompany the bases; no much larger clone lies one base away. The library was obtained by multiplex PCR. The instrument was an Illumina HiSeq 4000. CDR3 regions were amplified by Arm-PCR with iRepertoire HTBI primers to construct TCR beta libraries. Before sequencing, the PCR products went through gel purification. The study's own analysis went as follows. Gene usage analysis of CDR3 amino acid clonotypes used the 55 to 65 TRBV and approximately 13 TRBJ segments found across samples. COPE and FqMerger were used to merge the filtered high-quality paired reads into contigs. BLAST was used to align contigs to IMGT TRBV, TRBD and TRBJ reference genes, and CDR3 was defined according to IMGT. Clonotypes above 0.1% frequency were classified as highly expanded clones. Shannon entropy served as the measure of repertoire diversity, while the Gini coefficient captured V-J evenness. Clonotypes shared by more than one individual were considered public. TCRdb reran the public reads through fastp at Q25 and MiXCR, keeping productive beta chains. CDR3 protein sequences are deduplicated, and each keeps its most common genes and DNA. The V and J calls, along with clone size, are taken from TCRdb and not from the paper's own processing. The sample records 350,000 to 450,000 distinct CDR3 sequences, 14% to 15% of which are singletons. Around 15% of the sample is in the top ten clones.

The same data also went into a second study, on T cells in Graves' hyperthyroidism and ophthalmopathy. From the second report: Stable Graves' hyperthyroidism was defined as the absence of progression to ophthalmopathy over 18 months of follow-up. Hyperthyroidism patients were newly diagnosed, with disease duration under 2 months, and aged 18 to 65 years. Patients with uncontrolled infections, other autoimmune diseases, pregnancy or lactation were excluded. Diagnoses were established on the basis of clinical symptoms, serum thyroxine and TRAb, thyroid ultrasound, and orbital computed tomography. A first-round RT-PCR of the TCR CDR3 used the HTBI primer set with the Qiagen OneStep RT-PCR kit. Most expanded thyroid clonotypes (frequency above 0.001) were also detected in blood, a finding suggesting that blood repertoires may reflect thyroid immune responses. Ophthalmopathy was separated from stable hyperthyroidism by a 13 V-J signature model, with about 86% sensitivity and about 81% specificity obtained in cross-validation and 80%/75% obtained in testing. In validation, the model predicted progression to ophthalmopathy with 60% to 71% sensitivity and over 72% specificity, a median of about 6 months before onset. A discovery cohort of approximately 100 patients, roughly 45 with Graves' ophthalmopathy and 57 with stable Graves' hyperthyroidism, was used to find distinguishing TCR V-J signatures. An independent validation cohort of around 19 hyperthyroidism patients and 17 patients who later progressed to ophthalmopathy tested prospective prediction of ophthalmopathy. For training and testing, the 95 to 100 patients in the discovery cohort were randomly divided in a 7:3 ratio. Thyroid tissue and blood T-cell repertoires from several Graves' hyperthyroidism patients were also compared in the study. Once sampling was done, hyperthyroidism patients were given methimazole at a starting dose of 30 mg daily, whereas ophthalmopathy patients were given high-dose intravenous methylprednisolone. The libraries were constructed in a second round of multiplex PCR and then size-selected and purified. Libraries were sequenced paired-end with 100 bp reads on an Illumina HiSeq2000. SOAPnuke was used to process the raw data, removing reads that contained adapters or uncalled bases, had a mean Phred below 15, or lacked an exact match to the constant primer or identifier. COPE v1.2.5 was used to merge the high-quality paired reads, and each unique nucleotide sequence was defined as a clonotype. MiTCR v1.1 was used to align the clonotypes against IMGT TRBV, TRBD and TRBJ reference segments. The analysis was restricted to V-J combinations with a frequency above 0.0001, which together covered 99.2% of the repertoires. The TCS score was defined as F50 (clonal expansion) divided by E x V (chaos), with BLOSUM62-based TCRdist calculated between CDR3 peptides within each V-J. Welch's t-statistics and random forest reduced roughly 530 V-J features to roughly 13, which were used in a naive Bayes classifier (R e1071). No statistical method was used to fix the sample size in advance, and group allocation was not hidden from the investigators. According to the paper, TCR Vbeta CDR3 sequencing was carried out on roughly 130 peripheral blood samples, which came from about 45 ophthalmopathy, approximately 72 hyperthyroidism and roughly 17 progressor patients.

The material sequenced was peripheral blood mononuclear cells (PBMCs), taken at new diagnosis, from a patient treated with antithyroid drugs. The rearrangement combines TRBV18 with TRBJ2-3, with no D gene named confidently. The receptor was isolated from a woman aged 30 to 39 with Graves disease. Donor details come from another sample of the same person, matched by shared clones. The CDR3 has the sequence CASLPRSPSTDTQYF. The sequenced DNA is TGTGCCAGCTTACCCAGGAGTCCTAGCACAGATACGCAGTATTTT. When the CDR3 is completed using the reference TRBV18 and TRBJ2-3 genes on either side, the full variable domain is NAGVMQNPRHLVRRRGQEARLRCSPMKGHSHVYWYRQLPEEGLKFMVYLQKENIIDESGMPKERFSAEFPKEGPSILRIQQVVRGDSAAYFCASLPRSPSTDTQYFGPGTRLTVL.